These 29 T cell receptor beta chains came from one sample sequenced in a study of human T cells and chemical hapten exposure. TCRdb passed the RACE reads through MiXCR, listing each CDR3 protein once. The sample contains around 47,000 distinct CDR3 sequences, 3.7% of which appear only once. As for time point: healthy volunteer bleed at 6 weeks. Sequencing started from total RNA isolated from unfractionated whole blood. Material for sequencing was whole blood. All receptors derive from a human donor in good health. Some clones in this sample may be carry-over from other donors' samples.

In its sample, this clonotype was seen a few times. The chain employs TRBV28 and TRBJ2-5; D remains ambiguous. V lost 5 bases and J lost 3, with 13 bases in between. Germline assignment: CDR1 MDHEN and CDR2 SYDVKM. The CDR3 totals 14 residues. The CDR3 loop is CASSPGGLEETQYF. For the CDR3, the DNA is TGTGCCAGCAGTCCAGGCGGCTTGGAAGAGACCCAGTACTTC.

This clonotype showed up many times. The rearrangement links TRBV12-3 or TRBV12-4 to TRBJ2-2; unclear D gene. This CDR3 comprises 11 residues. The germline V and J ends were trimmed by 3 bases and 8 bases, with 4 bases remaining between them. CDR3 sequence: CASSFPGELFF. In DNA, the CDR3 is TGTGCCAGCAGTTTTCCTGGGGAGCTGTTTTTT.

This clonotype was picked up many times. The chain carries TRBV6-5 and TRBJ1-1; the D is unclear. Looked up from germline, CDR1 is MNHEY and CDR2 is SVGAGI. The ends were cut back, 6 bases at V and 2 bases at J, with 16 bases in the middle. The CDR3 runs to 15 residues. CDR3 loop: CASSSNRQPNTEAFF. CDR3 DNA sequence: TGTGCCAGCAGCTCCAATAGGCAGCCCAACACTGAAGCTTTCTTT.

The rearrangement uses TRBV12-3 or TRBV12-4 and TRBJ1-1, with 8 bases aligning to TRBD1. V lost 2 bases, J lost 7 bases, and 6 bases stayed unmatched. The CDR3 sequence is 14 residues long. CDR3 nucleotides: TGTGCCAGCAGTTTATCAGGGGGCGGGGGTGAAGCTTTCTTT. Protein: CASSLSGGGGEAFF.

This clonotype was seen repeatedly, ten times or more. The chain couples TRBV28 to TRBJ1-5; 10 bases align to TRBD1. The CDR3 sequence is 15 residues long. Germline V lookup: CDR1 MDHEN, CDR2 SYDVKM. V was clipped by 5 bases and J by 2 bases; unmatched bases: 3. The CDR3 DNA reads as TGTGCCAGCAGTGGACAGGGGGACGGCAATCAGCCCCAGCATTTT. This translates into CASSGQGDGNQPQHF.

This chain joins TRBV21-1 and TRBJ1-5; the D call in the table, TRBD1, was not verified against the DNA. TRBV21-1 is termed a pseudogene. CDR3 size: 16 residues. DNA for the CDR3: TGTGCCAGCAGCAAAGAATGGGGGCTCAGCAATCAGCCCCAGCATTTT. This codes for CASSKEWGLSNQPQHF.

This clonotype was seen at least ten times. The rearrangement joins TRBV6-1 to TRBJ1-2; 7 bases map to TRBD1. This CDR3 has 15 amino acids. Losses at the gene ends were 2 bases for V and 10 bases for J; bases not matched to a gene: 13. The germline V gene has CDR1 MNHNS and CDR2 SASEGT. Here the CDR3 reads CASSEQYGTVADYTF. The CDR3 DNA is TGTGCCAGCAGTGAACAATATGGGACAGTGGCTGACTACACCTTC.

Many counts were recorded for this clonotype. This chain connects TRBV7-8 to TRBJ1-2, with 7 nucleotides matching TRBD1. With V trimmed by 4 bases and J by 0 bases, 5 bases remained unmatched. The CDR3 consists of 15 residues. Germline CDR1 reads SGHVS; CDR2 reads FQNEAQ. In DNA form, the CDR3 reads TGTGCCAGCAGCTCGGGACAGAGAGCTAACTATGGCTACACCTTC. As protein: CASSSGQRANYGYTF.

This clonotype was seen at least ten times. J is TRBJ1-4 and V is TRBV28; D remains ambiguous. Trimming shortened V by 6 bases and J by 1 base, and 12 bases separated the two germline ends. From germline, CDR1 is MDHEN and CDR2 SYDVKM. This CDR3 contains 15 residues. DNA of the CDR3: TGTGCCAGCAGGGATGATTTAGTAACTAATGAAAAACTGTTTTTT. Protein sequence: CASRDDLVTNEKLFF. Full variable domain (remainder filled in from reference TRBV28 and TRBJ1-4): DVKVTQSSRYLVKRTGEKVFLECVQDMDHENMFWYRQDPGLGLRLIYFSYDVKMKEKGDIPEGYSVSREKKERFSLILESASTNQTSMYLCASRDDLVTNEKLFFGSGTQLSVL.

This clonotype has a count of ten or more. The chain combines TRBV5-4 with TRBJ2-2; TRBD1 is a possible D gene (5 bases). CDR1 SGHNT and CDR2 YYREEE come from the germline V gene (reference sequence). This CDR3 region has 18 residues. V was cut by 3 bases and J by 0 bases, with 18 bases left in between. The CDR3 DNA reads TGTGCCAGCAGCTCACTAATTCACAGGACCTCGAACACCGGGGAGCTGTTTTTT. The encoded protein is CASSSLIHRTSNTGELFF.

The chain recombines TRBV5-1 with TRBJ1-1; 8 positions agree with TRBD1. Germline lookup yields CDR1 SGHRS and CDR2 YFSETQ. CDR3 length: 14 amino acids. Trimming removed 6 bases from V and 7 bases from J; junction bases left unmatched: 11. The CDR3 coding sequence is TGCGCCAGCACCCTTGGACAGGGAAGGCATGAAGCTTTCTTT. It codes for CASTLGQGRHEAFF.

This clonotype was found many times. V gene TRBV6-2 or TRBV6-3 combines with J gene TRBJ1-1; possibly TRBD1 for D (5 bases). V lost 7 bases, J lost 6 bases, and 15 bases lay in between. CDR1 is MNHEY, CDR2 SVGEGT, per germline. The CDR3 sequence is 13 residues long. The CDR3 sequence: CASTYGGTPEAFF. CDR3 coding DNA: TGTGCCAGCACCTACGGGGGTACACCTGAAGCTTTCTTT.

This clonotype was recorded many times. The gene calls are TRBV29-1 and TRBJ1-2, with TRBD1 identical over 8 bases. V was pared by 8 bases and J by 6 bases, with 5 bases of the junction left unmatched. From germline, CDR1 is SQVTM and CDR2 ANQGSEA. The CDR3 is 11 residues long. For the CDR3, the DNA is TGCAGCATATCAGGGGGCGATGGCTACACCTTC. Translation: CSISGGDGYTF.

This chain links TRBV5-5 with TRBJ1-5, with no clear D. The CDR3 sequence is 15 residues long. The germline V gene encodes CDR1 SGHKS and CDR2 YYEKEE (reference sequence). V gave up 0 bases and J gave up 0 bases, with 7 bases separating them. CDR3 coding DNA: TGTGCCAGCAGCTTGGGTCCGGATAGCAATCAGCCCCAGCATTTT. Translating gives CASSLGPDSNQPQHF.

This clonotype was counted at least ten times. The rearrangement uses TRBV6-5 and TRBJ1-5; D gene ambiguous. CDR1 and CDR2 from the germline V gene are MNHEY and SVGAGI. The CDR3 has 14 amino acids. V was clipped by 2 bases and J by 4 bases, with 9 bases between them. CDR3 coding DNA: TGTGCCAGCAGTTACGCGGGCAGGAATCAGCCCCAGCATTTT. Amino acids: CASSYAGRNQPQHF.

In this sample, this clonotype turned up many times. The chain employs TRBV29-1 and TRBJ2-3; no definite D call. V lost 4 bases and J 3 bases, leaving 14 bases between the germline ends. This CDR3 is built from 14 residues. Per the germline V gene, CDR1 is SQVTM and CDR2 is ANQGSEA. For the CDR3, the DNA is TGCAGCGTTGGCTCTTTTCTAGTAACAGATACGCAGTATTTT. Translating gives CSVGSFLVTDTQYF.

This clonotype has a count of ten or more. This rearrangement joins TRBV11-2 to TRBJ1-4; no reliable D call. Trimming took 6 bases from V and 5 from J, leaving 10 bases between them. Germline V gene data show CDR1 as SGHAT and CDR2 as FQNNGV. The CDR3 consists of 13 residues. The CDR3 region is CASSPVWNEKLFF. The CDR3 DNA reads as TGTGCCAGCAGTCCAGTGTGGAATGAAAAACTGTTTTTT.

This clonotype was recorded many times. The V call is TRBV6-5, the J call TRBJ2-2; possibly TRBD2 for D (6 bases). Looked up from germline, CDR1 is MNHEY and CDR2 is SVGAGI. This CDR3 spans 15 amino acids. The V gene lost 10 bases and the J gene lost 6 bases, with 21 bases spanning the gap. CDR3 DNA sequence: TGTGCCACCAACAATGCCGGGACTCCCCCCGGGGAGCTGTTTTTT. Its translation: CATNNAGTPPGELFF.

Turning to this clonotype: A much larger clonotype is one base distant, so this may be a read error. V and J are TRBV10-3 and TRBJ2-3; TRBD2 matches 12 bases. The germline CDR1 and CDR2 sequences are ENHRY and SYGVKD. The CDR3 has 16 residues. The CDR3 coding sequence is TGTGCCATCAGATCGGGACTAGCGGGTGCTGGGGATACGCGGTATTTT. Translating it yields CAIRSGLAGAGDTRYF.

This clonotype was seen at least ten times. CDR3 sequence reads: CAWTSGTNEQYF. The CDR3 DNA reads TGTGCCTGGACTAGCGGGACCAACGAGCAGTACTTC. J is TRBJ2-7 and V is TRBV30; 9 bases align to TRBD2. With 4 bases clipped from V and 5 bases from J, the junction kept 3 bases outside the gene matches. CDR1 is GTSNPN and CDR2 is SVGIG in the germline V gene (reference sequence). The CDR3 spans 12 residues.

This clonotype showed up many times. The chain uses TRBV6-1 and TRBJ2-4; D may correspond to TRBD1 or TRBD2 (5 bases each). CDR1 and CDR2 (germline): MNHNS, SASEGT. Trimming stripped 2 bases from V and 0 bases from J, with 11 bases between. This CDR3 is 16 amino acids long. CDR3 sequence: CASSEYGGIAKNIQYF. CDR3 DNA sequence: TGTGCCAGCAGTGAATATGGGGGTATAGCCAAAAACATTCAGTACTTC.

This clonotype was seen only a few times. V usage is TRBV7-3 and J usage is TRBJ1-1; D ambiguous. The CDR3 length is 13 residues. Germline assignment: CDR1 SGHTA and CDR2 FQGTGA. Trimming took 3 bases from V and 5 from J, leaving 10 bases between them. This chain's CDR3 is CASSFSARTEAFF. The CDR3 nucleotides are TGTGCCAGCAGCTTCAGTGCGAGGACTGAAGCTTTCTTT.

This clonotype appeared many times. This rearrangement joins TRBV7-9 to TRBJ2-6; tentative D call: TRBD1 (5 bases). CDR1 is SEHNR and CDR2 is FQNEAQ in the germline V gene (reference sequence). The CDR3 totals 15 residues. V lost 2 bases to trimming and J lost 1 base, with 6 bases between them. CDR3 nucleotide sequence: TGTGCCAGCAGCTTACCAGGGTCTGGGGCCAACGTCCTGACTTTC. Its protein is CASSLPGSGANVLTF.

This clonotype has a count of ten or more. The CDR3 is CASSVRANTEAFF. CDR3 in DNA: TGTGCCAGCAGCGTTCGGGCCAACACTGAAGCTTTCTTT. The chain employs TRBV11-2 and TRBJ1-1; unclear D gene. From germline, CDR1 is SGHAT and CDR2 FQNNGV. CDR3 size: 13 residues. Trimming left V 5 bases short and J 2 bases short, with 9 bases between.

This clonotype was seen only a few times. This rearrangement joins TRBV6-6 to TRBJ1-5, with D maybe TRBD1 (5 bases). CDR3 length equals 14 residues. Looked up from germline, CDR1 is MNHNY and CDR2 is SVGAGI (reference sequence). With 2 bases removed from V and 7 bases from J, the gap between germline ends came to 12 bases. CDR3 residues: CASSYPGTEQPQHF. The CDR3 DNA sequence: TGTGCCAGCAGTTACCCCGGGACCGAGCAGCCCCAGCATTTT.

Ten or more counts support this clonotype. V usage is TRBV10-2 and J usage is TRBJ2-6, with D maybe TRBD2 (6 bases). Germline values: CDR1 WSHSY, CDR2 SAAADI. The CDR3 totals 16 residues. V was clipped by 4 bases and J by 0 bases, with 10 bases between them. In DNA form, the CDR3 reads TGCGCCAGCAGTGCCGCGGGGCCCTCTGGGGCCAACGTCCTGACTTTC. This gives the protein CASSAAGPSGANVLTF.

This clonotype came up many times. The chain combines TRBV28 with TRBJ2-7; D unresolved. The CDR3 runs 15 residues. Looked up from germline, CDR1 is MDHEN and CDR2 is SYDVKM. V was shortened by 7 bases and J by 0 bases, with 16 bases between the two germline ends. DNA of the CDR3: TGTGCCAGCATCCCTCAATCGTCGAGCTCCTACGAGCAGTACTTC. As protein: CASIPQSSSSYEQYF.

This clonotype was seen a handful of times. The chain has TRBV7-9 and TRBJ2-3, with 11 bases fitting TRBD2. V shed 4 bases and J 2 bases; nucleotides not matched to a gene: 11. Germline V gene lookup returns CDR1 SEHNR and CDR2 FQNEAQ (reference sequence). This CDR3 has 18 residues. DNA for the CDR3: TGTGCCAGCAGCTCGGGACTAGCGGTGGGGCCCCTCACAGATACGCAGTATTTT. This translates into CASSSGLAVGPLTDTQYF.

Ten or more counts support this clonotype. The V call is TRBV6-6, the J call TRBJ2-7; D is uncertain. CDR1 MNHNY and CDR2 SVGAGI come from the germline V gene (reference sequence). The CDR3 contains 11 residues. The V end was cut by 5 bases, the J end by 5 bases, with 7 bases between. CDR3 DNA: TGTGCCAGCAGTCGACGGCACGAGCAGTACTTC. Encoded protein: CASSRRHEQYF.